This is a list of T cell receptor beta chains from one sample in a study of T-cell reconstitution after alpha-beta-depleted transplantation in children. TCRdb analysed the PCR reads with MiXCR anew, one entry per CDR3 protein. Of approximately 490,000 distinct CDR3 sequences listed, about 11% were seen once; the top ten hold around 2%. Sequenced material: PBMCs, taken before TCRalphabeta/CD19-depleted stem cell transplant. The source of these receptors is a child younger than 10 with inherited bone marrow failure, due to receive a stem cell transplant. The CDR3 runs from the conserved cysteine through the conserved F or W. The D gene is left open where the match is weak. Expanded clones are given a class, and other clones once, few, many or no size at all.

j_gene: TRBJ1-2; v_gene: TRBV7-9; d_gene: -; abundance: few; CDR3aa: CASSSLGTDGTF; CDR3nt: TGTGCCAGCAGCTCACTCGGGACCGACGGGACCTTC
j_gene: TRBJ2-7; v_gene: TRBV5-1; d_gene: TRBD1; abundance: few; CDR3aa: CASTRQRTGDLQYF; CDR3nt: TGCGCCAGCACCCGACAACGGACAGGGGACCTGCAGTACTTC
j_gene: TRBJ2-1; v_gene: TRBV5-6; d_gene: TRBD1; abundance: many; CDR3aa: CASSLLETGANEQFF; CDR3nt: TGTGCCAGCAGCTTGCTGGAGACAGGGGCCAATGAGCAGTTCTTC
j_gene: TRBJ2-7; v_gene: TRBV20-1; d_gene: -; abundance: few; CDR3aa: CSAREWREQGGDEQYF; CDR3nt: TGCAGTGCTAGAGAGTGGCGGGAGCAAGGGGGGGACGAGCAGTACTTC
j_gene: TRBJ1-2; v_gene: TRBV6-1; d_gene: TRBD1; abundance: many; CDR3aa: CASRHRQGLNYGYTF; CDR3nt: TGTGCCAGCAGACATCGACAGGGGTTGAACTATGGCTACACCTTC
j_gene: TRBJ2-1; v_gene: TRBV5-1; d_gene: TRBD2; abundance: few; CDR3aa: CASSRSTSGITSYNEQFF; CDR3nt: TGCGCCAGCAGCCGCTCAACTAGCGGGATTACCTCCTACAATGAGCAGTTCTTC
j_gene: TRBJ1-5; v_gene: TRBV19; d_gene: TRBD1; abundance: few; CDR3aa: CASSIYGRGPGNQPQHF; CDR3nt: TGTGCCAGTAGTATATACGGGAGGGGGCCTGGCAATCAGCCCCAGCATTTT
j_gene: TRBJ1-5; v_gene: TRBV27; d_gene: -; abundance: many; CDR3aa: CASSLWVGQPQHF; CDR3nt: TGTGCCAGCAGTTTATGGGTCGGCCAGCCCCAGCATTTT
j_gene: TRBJ1-4; v_gene: TRBV29-1; d_gene: -; abundance: many; CDR3aa: CSVEEGAGGDEKLFF; CDR3nt: TGCAGCGTTGAAGAAGGGGCAGGAGGGGATGAAAAACTGTTTTTT
j_gene: TRBJ2-2; v_gene: TRBV2; d_gene: -; abundance: many; CDR3aa: CASSNRPTNTGELFF; CDR3nt: TGTGCCAGCAGTAATCGTCCGACTAACACCGGGGAGCTGTTTTTT
j_gene: TRBJ2-7; v_gene: TRBV27; d_gene: -; abundance: many; CDR3aa: CASSQIDEQYF; CDR3nt: TGTGCCAGCAGCCAAATCGACGAGCAGTACTTC
j_gene: TRBJ2-1; v_gene: TRBV27; d_gene: -; abundance: many; CDR3aa: CASSLYGARQFF; CDR3nt: TGTGCCAGCAGTTTATACGGGGCCCGGCAGTTCTTC
j_gene: TRBJ2-7; v_gene: TRBV20-1; d_gene: -; abundance: many; CDR3aa: CSARVPGDELPEQYF; CDR3nt: TGCAGTGCTAGAGTACCGGGAGACGAACTCCCCGAGCAGTACTTC
j_gene: TRBJ1-1; v_gene: TRBV12-3/TRBV12-4; d_gene: -; abundance: many; CDR3aa: CASSTTVMNTEAFF; CDR3nt: TGTGCCAGCAGTACGACGGTGATGAACACTGAAGCTTTCTTT
j_gene: TRBJ1-2; v_gene: TRBV11-2; d_gene: TRBD1; abundance: many; CDR3aa: CASSLVWHRGHGGYGYTF; CDR3nt: TGTGCCAGCAGCTTAGTCTGGCACAGGGGGCACGGGGGCTATGGCTACACCTTC
j_gene: TRBJ2-7; v_gene: TRBV27; d_gene: TRBD1; abundance: few; CDR3aa: CASSSWTGLEQYF; CDR3nt: TGTGCCAGCAGTTCCTGGACAGGGCTCGAGCAGTACTTC
j_gene: TRBJ1-2; v_gene: TRBV30; d_gene: TRBD1; abundance: -; CDR3aa: CAWRQGDGGYTF; CDR3nt: TGTGCCTGGAGACAGGGGGACGGTGGCTACACCTTC
j_gene: TRBJ1-5; v_gene: TRBV5-8; d_gene: TRBD1; abundance: -; CDR3aa: CASSLSDRGLQPQHF; CDR3nt: TGTGCCAGCAGCTTGTCCGACAGGGGTTTACAGCCCCAGCATTTT